This TCR beta chain was documented in a study of spatial heterogeneity in lung cancer. Whole-study context: Detected beta-chain sequences consistently exceeded alpha-chain sequences.

Between the trimmed V and J ends, which lost 4 bases and 7 bases, there was a span of 20 bases. CDR3 length: 15 residues. Germline-derived CDR1 and CDR2 are SGHRS and YFSETQ. A unique molecular identifier was attached to every TCR cDNA molecule. TCRdb reprocessed the 5' RACE reads via MiXCR and lists one record per CDR3 protein. Of roughly 120,000 distinct CDR3 sequences listed, 9.5% to 15% were seen once; the top ten hold roughly 17%. The time point here: blood at routine non-recurrence follow-up after resection. The input material, whole RNA from tumor, nontumor lung or frozen PBMC, was sequenced unsorted.

Here the sequenced sample was PBMCs, taken at follow-up. The origin of this receptor is a male donor with early-stage non-small cell lung cancer. The chain carries TRBV5-1 and TRBJ2-5; possible D gene TRBD1, 5 bases. CDR3 DNA sequence: TGCGCCAGCAGCCCTCAAATTTCAGGGCATCGGACCCAGTACTTC. Its protein product is CASSPQISGHRTQYF. The full variable domain, its missing parts supplied by reference TRBV5-1 and TRBJ2-5, is KAGVTQTPRYLIKTRGQQVTLSCSPISGHRSVSWYQQTPGQGLQFLFEYFSETQRNKGNFPGRFSGRQFSNSRSEMNVSTLELGDSALYLCASSPQISGHRTQYFGPGTRLLVL.